Included here is one TCR beta chain sequence, with context. The V and J ends lost 4 bases and 0 bases respectively, with 6 bases between them. From germline, CDR1 is SGHVS and CDR2 FNYEAQ. The CDR3 consists of 13 residues. Measured with immunoSEQ multiplex PCR; TCRdb has only the in-frame clones, and not every one. The table records 92,000 or so clones, about 92% of them present only once. This sample is drawn from a study of Tregs in tolerant kidney transplant recipients. Sequenced: CD8+ T cells from blood. The source is a human donor in good health. The V call is TRBV7-6, the J call TRBJ1-1; possibly TRBD1 for D (5 bases). The CDR3 DNA sequence: TGTGCCAGCAGCTCAGGGTTGAACACTGAAGCTTTCTTT. This codes for CASSSGLNTEAFF.